A single sample gave rise to the 8 T cell receptor beta chains below, sequenced in a study of read filtering for tumor transcriptome and immune sequencing. This library used around 400 ng RNA and molecular barcoded adaptors spanning alpha/delta and beta/gamma chains. TCRdb re-analysed the reads in MiXCR, keeping a single row per CDR3 protein. Of over 55,000 distinct CDR3 sequences in the sample, 11% to 15% were seen once. The sample consisted of a population of CD138-negative cells sorted from bone marrow. These receptors were collected from a donor aged 40 or over with multiple myeloma.

At least ten counts were recorded for this clonotype. The chain has TRBV20-1 and TRBJ1-6; 8 bases map to TRBD1. The CDR3 is 19 amino acids. J gave up 3 bases and V 2 bases, and 15 bases lay outside the gene matches. The germline CDR1 and CDR2 sequences are DFQATT and SNEGSKA (reference sequence). The chain's CDR3 is CSARRTPADRGDYNSPLHF. CDR3 sequence (DNA): TGCAGTGCTAGACGTACTCCCGCCGACAGGGGAGACTATAATTCACCCCTCCACTTT.

Turning to this clonotype: Given a far larger clone just one base away, this is likely a sequencing read error. The chain employs TRBV6-6 and TRBJ2-1; D is perhaps TRBD2 (6 bases). Germline CDR1 and CDR2: MNHNY and SVGAGI (reference sequence). The length of the CDR3 is 16 residues. CDR3 bases: TGTGCCAGCAGTTCTAGGGAGGCCGACTCCAACAATGAGCAGTTCTTC. Translating it yields CASSSREADSNNEQFF.

This clonotype was observed a handful of times. A much larger clone lies a single base off, so this may be a read error. This chain joins TRBV20-1 and TRBJ2-5, with D uncertain. Germline assignment: CDR1 DFQATT and CDR2 SNEGSKA (reference sequence). The CDR3 totals 15 residues. V lost 4 bases, J lost 5 bases, and 20 bases lay in between. CDR3 nucleotides: TGCAGTGCTACCAGTGGCACTTCTCCACGGGAGACCCAGTACTTC. This encodes CSATSGTSPRETQYF.

This clonotype came up many times. The chain carries TRBV7-2 and TRBJ2-7; D not certain. Germline-derived CDR1 and CDR2 are SGHTA and FQGNSA. The V gene lost 1 base and the J gene lost 0 bases, with 10 bases spanning the gap. The CDR3 runs 15 residues. CDR3 residues: CASSLVPIPSYEQYF. CDR3 DNA sequence: TGTGCCAGCAGCTTAGTACCCATCCCCTCCTACGAGCAGTACTTC.

This clonotype came up many times. The rearrangement uses TRBV15 and TRBJ2-1; no definite D call. The CDR3 runs to 18 residues. V shed 3 bases and J shed 0 bases, with 18 bases lying between them. Germline V CDR1 and CDR2: LNHNV, YYDKDF (reference sequence). The CDR3 DNA reads TGTGCCACCAGCAGTACCCTCCCGCAGGATAGCTCCTACAATGAGCAGTTCTTC. Protein product: CATSSTLPQDSSYNEQFF.

The chain has TRBV15 and TRBJ2-1, with D unresolved. V was trimmed by 0 bases and J by 5 bases, leaving 8 bases between them. Germline V gene sequence: CDR1 LNHNV, CDR2 YYDKDF (reference sequence). There are 14 residues in the CDR3. The DNA of the CDR3 is TGTGCCACCAGCAGAGATCGATTGGACAATGAGCAGTTCTTC. Its translation is CATSRDRLDNEQFF.

Ten or more counts support this clonotype. The chain employs TRBV5-1 and TRBJ2-4, with TRBD2 as a possible D gene (5 bases). The germline V and J ends were trimmed by 0 bases and 2 bases, with 9 bases remaining between them. The germline gives CDR1 SGHRS, CDR2 YFSETQ. The CDR3 is 15 amino acids. Here the CDR3 reads CASSLAGVTKNIQYF. The CDR3 bases are TGCGCCAGCAGCTTGGCCGGGGTGACCAAAAACATTCAGTACTTC.

In its sample, this clonotype was seen many times. This chain connects TRBV10-3 to TRBJ2-1; TRBD1 aligns across 8 bases. J lost 13 bases, V lost 11 bases, and 13 bases had no gene match. The CDR3 runs to 12 residues. The germline CDR1 and CDR2 sequences are ENHRY and SYGVKD. The CDR3 DNA is TGTGCCCACTCGAGAGACAGGGGATTTCAGTTCTTC. Residues: CAHSRDRGFQFF.